Below are 13 T cell receptor beta chains sequenced from a single sample in a study of blood T cell repertoires in COVID-19. Using immunoSEQ multiplex PCR, the repertoire was profiled, and TCRdb retains in-frame clones only, with some absent. The sample holds hundreds of thousands of clones; 89% are singletons and the top ten take under 7%. Sequencing used peripheral blood. These receptor sequences come from a man between 60 and 75 years old who had recovered from COVID-19.

The rearrangement uses TRBV29-1 and TRBJ2-7, with 8 bases identical to TRBD2. The junction had 3 bases not matched to a gene; V was cut back by 5 bases and J by 0 bases. This CDR3 is 13 amino acids long. Germline V lookup: CDR1 SQVTM, CDR2 ANQGSEA. DNA for the CDR3: TGCAGCGTTAGCGGGAGATTCTCCTACGAGCAGTACTTC. Translation: CSVSGRFSYEQYF.

The chain combines TRBV7-9 with TRBJ2-1; 9 bases align to TRBD2. The V gene's germline CDR1 is SEHNR and CDR2 FQNEAQ (reference sequence). The CDR3 covers 16 residues. Unmatched junction bases numbered 8, after V lost 3 bases and J lost 5 bases. Here the CDR3 reads CASSFWGLAGHNEQFF. CDR3 sequence (DNA): TGTGCCAGCAGCTTTTGGGGACTAGCAGGGCACAATGAGCAGTTCTTC.

This clone was observed a few times. The chain uses TRBV3-1 (or the pseudogene TRBV3-2) and TRBJ2-5; weak D call: TRBD2 (6 bases). V gave up 4 bases and J gave up 1 base, with 16 bases separating them. This CDR3 region has 16 residues. The germline V gene has CDR1 LGHDT and CDR2 YNNKEL (reference sequence). DNA for the CDR3: TGTGCCAGCAGCCCCTGGGACGGGAGCGTCCAAGAGACCCAGTACTTC. Its protein is CASSPWDGSVQETQYF.

The V gene is TRBV19, the J gene TRBJ2-7; maybe TRBD1 (6 bases). Germline CDR1 LNHDA, CDR2 SQIVND (reference sequence). The germline V and J ends were trimmed by 1 base and 1 base, with 11 bases remaining between them. This CDR3 is 15 amino acids long. Here the CDR3 reads CASSIVQGSSYEQYF. In DNA, the CDR3 is TGTGCCAGTAGTATAGTACAGGGCTCTTCCTACGAGCAGTACTTC.

V usage is TRBV18 and J usage is TRBJ1-1; 8 positions agree with TRBD1. CDR1 is KGHSH, CDR2 LQKENI, per germline. This CDR3 comprises 16 residues. Germline trimming cut 8 bases from V and 0 bases from J; bases unmatched to any gene: 11. The CDR3, as DNA: TGTGCCAGCGCGCCCCGACAGGGGCTAATGAACACTGAAGCTTTCTTT. Its translation: CASAPRQGLMNTEAFF. Full variable domain (outside the CDR3, taken from reference TRBV18 and TRBJ1-1): NAGVMQNPRHLVRRRGQEARLRCSPMKGHSHVYWYRQLPEEGLKFMVYLQKENIIDESGMPKERFSAEFPKEGPSILRIQQVVRGDSAAYFCASAPRQGLMNTEAFFGQGTRLTVV.

The CDR3 sequence is CASSLWSGQGVGGYTF. CDR3 coding DNA: TGTGCCAGCAGTTTATGGTCAGGACAGGGGGTAGGGGGCTACACCTTC. V gene TRBV28 combines with J gene TRBJ1-2, with 10 bases identical to TRBD1. From germline, CDR1 is MDHEN and CDR2 SYDVKM. The CDR3 covers 16 residues. The V and J ends lost 0 bases and 8 bases, in that order; junction bases with no gene match: 9.

J is TRBJ1-5 and V is TRBV4-1; 8 nucleotides agree with TRBD1. This CDR3 region has 14 residues. After removal of 1 base from V and 7 bases from J, the junction contained 3 bases not matched to a gene. Germline CDR1 reads MGHRA; CDR2 reads YSYEKL. CDR3 amino acids: CASSQADRAQPQHF. The DNA for the CDR3 is TGCGCCAGCAGCCAAGCGGACAGGGCCCAGCCCCAGCATTTT.

J is TRBJ2-5 and V is TRBV9, with D possibly TRBD1 on 7 matching bases. The germline V gene encodes CDR1 SGDLS and CDR2 YYNGEE. The CDR3 runs to 15 residues. V shed 0 bases and J shed 5 bases, with 14 bases lying between them. The CDR3 region is CASSVGQGGLETQYF. The DNA of the CDR3 is TGTGCCAGCAGCGTAGGGCAGGGGGGTTTGGAGACCCAGTACTTC.

This chain joins TRBV6-5 and TRBJ1-1; weak D call: TRBD1 (5 bases). Deletions cut 6 bases from V and 5 bases from J, with 16 bases between. In germline, CDR1 is MNHEY, CDR2 SVGAGI. The CDR3 runs to 14 residues. Written as DNA, the CDR3 is TGTGCCAGCAGGACAGCCTTAGGGGTAACTGAAGCTTTCTTT. It translates to CASRTALGVTEAFF.

This clone has only a few counts. This sequence joins TRBV11-2 and TRBJ1-2; D uncertain. V was cut by 1 base and J by 4 bases, with 13 bases left in between. The length of the CDR3 is 15 residues. Germline lookup yields CDR1 SGHAT and CDR2 FQNNGV. CDR3 coding DNA: TGTGCCAGCAGCTTAGCCGTTAGTGGTGGCTATGGCTACACCTTC. Its translation: CASSLAVSGGYGYTF.

This clone has a handful of counts. This chain uses TRBV3-1 (or the pseudogene TRBV3-2) with TRBJ2-7; unclear D gene. CDR1 LGHDT and CDR2 YNNKEL come from the germline V gene (reference sequence). Trimming shortened V by 0 bases and J by 5 bases, and 14 bases separated the two germline ends. The CDR3 consists of 15 residues. The CDR3 loop is CASSQDGSRSNEQYF. The CDR3 DNA follows: TGTGCCAGCAGCCAAGATGGTAGCCGCTCTAACGAGCAGTACTTC.

V and J are TRBV5-1 and TRBJ2-7; a possible D gene is TRBD1 (5 bases). V lost 0 bases and J lost 5, with 15 bases in between. The CDR3 loop spans 15 amino acids. Germline CDR1 reads SGHRS; CDR2 reads YFSETQ. DNA for the CDR3: TGCGCCAGCAGCTTGGAATTGAAGGGGTTGGACGAGCAGTACTTC. It codes for CASSLELKGLDEQYF.

The chain couples TRBV11-2 to TRBJ2-2; 13 bases are a match to TRBD2. CDR1 and CDR2 (germline): SGHAT, FQNNGV. The CDR3 length is 17 residues. V shed 1 base, J shed 6 bases, and the junction held 5 bases outside the gene matches. The CDR3: CASSLVKLAGGAGELFF. DNA of the CDR3: TGTGCCAGCAGCTTAGTAAAACTAGCGGGAGGGGCCGGGGAGCTGTTTTTT.